This T cell receptor (beta chain) emerged from a study of regulatory T cells in long-lasting Graves disease. Study-wide background: In persistent Graves' disease, antithyroid drugs had been taken for over 5 years and TSH receptor antibodies stayed positive.

CDR1 and CDR2 from the germline V gene are DFQATT and SNEGSKA (reference sequence). The ends were cut back, 1 base at V and 5 bases at J, with 15 bases in the middle. The CDR3 covers 15 residues. Documented time point: persistent/refractory GD, antithyroid drugs over 5 years with positive TRAb. Preparation of the TCR library used RNA extracted from PBMCs. Graves' disease diagnosis was established per American Thyroid Association guidelines. There are many counts of this clonotype. Its target is unknown. For TCR beta, libraries came from iRepertoire HTBI primers and Arm-PCR of CDR3 regions. As originally analysed: Samples jointly harbored about 65 TRBV and more than eleven TRBJ segments. MiXCR, run by TCRdb on the multiplex PCR reads, gives a single entry per CDR3 protein. The V and J calls and clone size come from TCRdb's table, not from the authors' own analysis. The table lists about 400,000 distinct CDR3 sequences, less than 25% of them singletons.

Whole-study results and caveats: A greater number of public clonotypes (about 2,900) was shared by persistent patients than by new patients (about 890).

V gene TRBV20-1 combines with J gene TRBJ1-5, with TRBD1 as a possible D gene (6 bases). The TCR sequence derives from a female donor with Graves disease. The sample was peripheral blood mononuclear cells (PBMCs), taken when the disease was refractory, from a patient treated with antithyroid drugs. The CDR3, as DNA: TGCAGTGCTAGAGTCGTGGTAGGGGGTGATCAGCCCCAGCATTTT. Protein sequence: CSARVVVGGDQPQHF.